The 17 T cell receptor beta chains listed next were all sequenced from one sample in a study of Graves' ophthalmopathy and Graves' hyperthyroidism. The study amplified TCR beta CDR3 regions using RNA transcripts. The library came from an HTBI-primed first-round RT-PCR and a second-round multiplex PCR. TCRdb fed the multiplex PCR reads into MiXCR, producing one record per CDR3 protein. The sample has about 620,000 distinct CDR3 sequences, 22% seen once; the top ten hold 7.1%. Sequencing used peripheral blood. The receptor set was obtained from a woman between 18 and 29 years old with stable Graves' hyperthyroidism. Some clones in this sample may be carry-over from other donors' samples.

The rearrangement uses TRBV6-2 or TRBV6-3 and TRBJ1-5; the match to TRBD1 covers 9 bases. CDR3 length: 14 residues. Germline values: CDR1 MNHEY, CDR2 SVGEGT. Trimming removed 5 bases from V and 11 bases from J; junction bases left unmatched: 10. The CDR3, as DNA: TGTGCCAGCAGTACCGGGACAGGGCGTGGGGCCCAGCATTTT. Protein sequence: CASSTGTGRGAQHF.

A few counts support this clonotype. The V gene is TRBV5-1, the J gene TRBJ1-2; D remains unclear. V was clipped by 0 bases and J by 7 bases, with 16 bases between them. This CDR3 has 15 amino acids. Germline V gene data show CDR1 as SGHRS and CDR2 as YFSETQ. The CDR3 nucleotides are TGCGCCAGCAGCTTGGATGTCACCTCCTTAGGTGGCTACACCTTC. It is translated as CASSLDVTSLGGYTF.

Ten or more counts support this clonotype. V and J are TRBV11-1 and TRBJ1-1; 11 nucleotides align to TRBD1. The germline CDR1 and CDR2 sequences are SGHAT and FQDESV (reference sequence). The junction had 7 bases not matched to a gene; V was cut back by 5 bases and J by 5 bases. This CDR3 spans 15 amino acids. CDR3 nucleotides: TGTGCCAGCAGCGCCGGACAGGGGGCAGTAACTGAAGCTTTCTTT. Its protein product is CASSAGQGAVTEAFF.

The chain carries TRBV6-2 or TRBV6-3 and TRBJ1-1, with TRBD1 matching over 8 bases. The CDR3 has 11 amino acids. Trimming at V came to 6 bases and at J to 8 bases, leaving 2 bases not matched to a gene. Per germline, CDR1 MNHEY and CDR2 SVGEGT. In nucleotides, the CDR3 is TGTGCCAGCAGACAGGGGGTGGAAGCTTTCTTT. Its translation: CASRQGVEAFF.

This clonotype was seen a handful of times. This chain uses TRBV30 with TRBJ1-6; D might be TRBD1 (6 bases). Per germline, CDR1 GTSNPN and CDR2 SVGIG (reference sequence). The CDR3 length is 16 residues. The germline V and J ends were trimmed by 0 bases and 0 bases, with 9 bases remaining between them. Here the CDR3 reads CAWSVPDSSYNSPLHF. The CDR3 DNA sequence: TGTGCCTGGAGTGTACCGGACAGCTCCTATAATTCACCCCTCCACTTT.

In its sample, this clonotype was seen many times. This CDR3 reads CASSPRTSGAPYEQYF. The CDR3 region has the DNA TGTGCCAGCAGTCCTCGGACTAGCGGGGCCCCCTACGAGCAGTACTTC. The rearrangement joins TRBV12-3 or TRBV12-4 to TRBJ2-7, with TRBD2 identical over 12 bases. This CDR3 has 16 amino acids. Unmatched junction bases numbered 7, after V lost 5 bases and J lost 2 bases.

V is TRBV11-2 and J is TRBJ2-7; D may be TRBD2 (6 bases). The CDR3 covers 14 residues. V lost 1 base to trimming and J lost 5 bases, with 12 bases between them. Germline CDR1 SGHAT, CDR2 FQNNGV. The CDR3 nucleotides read TGTGCCAGCAGCTTAGGAGGAGGGTTCCACGAGCAGTACTTC. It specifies CASSLGGGFHEQYF. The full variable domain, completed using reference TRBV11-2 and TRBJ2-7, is EAGVAQSPRYKIIEKRQSVAFWCNPISGHATLYWYQQILGQGPKLLIQFQNNGVVDDSQLPKDRFSAERLKGVDSTLKIQPAKLEDSAVYLCASSLGGGFHEQYFGPGTRLTVT.

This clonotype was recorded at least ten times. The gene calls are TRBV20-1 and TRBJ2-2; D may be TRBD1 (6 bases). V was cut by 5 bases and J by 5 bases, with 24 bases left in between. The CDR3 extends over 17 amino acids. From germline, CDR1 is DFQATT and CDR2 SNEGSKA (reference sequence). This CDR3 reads CSAQGGDFLRDTGELFF. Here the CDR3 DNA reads TGCAGTGCTCAAGGGGGTGACTTTCTAAGAGATACCGGGGAGCTGTTTTTT.

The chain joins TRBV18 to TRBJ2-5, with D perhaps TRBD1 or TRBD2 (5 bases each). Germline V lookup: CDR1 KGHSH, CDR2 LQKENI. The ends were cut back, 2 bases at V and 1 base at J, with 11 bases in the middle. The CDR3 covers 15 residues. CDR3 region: CASSPNGAAQETQYF. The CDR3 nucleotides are TGTGCCAGCTCACCAAACGGGGCGGCCCAAGAGACCCAGTACTTC.

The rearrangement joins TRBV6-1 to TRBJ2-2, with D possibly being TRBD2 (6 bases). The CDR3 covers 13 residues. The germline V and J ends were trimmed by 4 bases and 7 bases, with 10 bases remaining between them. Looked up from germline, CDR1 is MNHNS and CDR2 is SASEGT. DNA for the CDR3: TGTGCCAGCAGTGCGGGGGATGACGGGGAGCTGTTTTTT. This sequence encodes CASSAGDDGELFF.

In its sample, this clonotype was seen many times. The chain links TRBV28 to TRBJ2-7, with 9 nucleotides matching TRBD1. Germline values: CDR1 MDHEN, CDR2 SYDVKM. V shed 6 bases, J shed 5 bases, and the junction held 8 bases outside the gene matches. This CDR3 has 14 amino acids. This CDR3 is CASRLGQGVNEQYF. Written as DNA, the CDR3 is TGTGCCAGCAGATTGGGACAGGGAGTCAACGAGCAGTACTTC.

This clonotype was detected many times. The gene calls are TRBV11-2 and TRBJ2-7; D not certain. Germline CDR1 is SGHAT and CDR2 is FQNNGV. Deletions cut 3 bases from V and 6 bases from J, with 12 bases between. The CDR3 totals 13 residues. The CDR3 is CASSFGFDGEQYF. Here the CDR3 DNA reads TGTGCCAGCAGCTTCGGTTTCGACGGCGAGCAGTACTTC.

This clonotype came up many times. The CDR3 here is CATQGGARNQPQHF. In DNA form, the CDR3 reads TGTGCCACTCAGGGGGGGGCTCGCAATCAGCCCCAGCATTTT. This rearrangement joins TRBV2 to TRBJ1-5; 7 bases fit TRBD1. V gave up 10 bases and J gave up 2 bases; unmatched junction bases: 8. The germline V gene encodes CDR1 SNHLY and CDR2 FYNNEI. This CDR3 spans 14 amino acids.

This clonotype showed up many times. The CDR3 here is CSARETGREYGNQPQHF. The CDR3 coding sequence is TGCAGTGCTAGGGAGACAGGGAGAGAATATGGCAATCAGCCCCAGCATTTT. V and J are TRBV20-1 and TRBJ1-5, with 7 bases matching TRBD1. Trimming at V came to 3 bases and at J to 2 bases, leaving 13 bases not matched to a gene. Germline CDR1 DFQATT, CDR2 SNEGSKA (reference sequence). The CDR3 loop spans 17 amino acids.

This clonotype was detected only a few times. The CDR3 sequence is CASKGQGYGYTF. CDR3 DNA: TGTGCCAGCAAAGGACAGGGCTATGGCTACACCTTC. V and J are TRBV2 and TRBJ1-2, with 8 bases lining up with TRBD1. The CDR3 sequence is 12 residues long. With 7 bases clipped from V and 4 bases from J, the junction kept 2 bases outside the gene matches. Looked up from germline, CDR1 is SNHLY and CDR2 is FYNNEI.

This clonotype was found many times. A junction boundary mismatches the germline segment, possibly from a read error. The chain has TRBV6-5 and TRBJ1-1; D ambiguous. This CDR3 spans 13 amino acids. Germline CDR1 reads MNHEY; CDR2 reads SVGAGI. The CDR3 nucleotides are TGTGCCAGCAGTCACTCCGGACGGGCGGAAGCTTTCTTT. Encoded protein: CASSHSGRAEAFF.

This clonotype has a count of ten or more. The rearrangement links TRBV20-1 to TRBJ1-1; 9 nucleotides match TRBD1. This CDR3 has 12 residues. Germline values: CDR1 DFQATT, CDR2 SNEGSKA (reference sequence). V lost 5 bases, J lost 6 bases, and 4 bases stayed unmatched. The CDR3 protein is CSAVQGASEAFF. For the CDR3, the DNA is TGCAGTGCTGTACAGGGGGCGTCTGAAGCTTTCTTT.